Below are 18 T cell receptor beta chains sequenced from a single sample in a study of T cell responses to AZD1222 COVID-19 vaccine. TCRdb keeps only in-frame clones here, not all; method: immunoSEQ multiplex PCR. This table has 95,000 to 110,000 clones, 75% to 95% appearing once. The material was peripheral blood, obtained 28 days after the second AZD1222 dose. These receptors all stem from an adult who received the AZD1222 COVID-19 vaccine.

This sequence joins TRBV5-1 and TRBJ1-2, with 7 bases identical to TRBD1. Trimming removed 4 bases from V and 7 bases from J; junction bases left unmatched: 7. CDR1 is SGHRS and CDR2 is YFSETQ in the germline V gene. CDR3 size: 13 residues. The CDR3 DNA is TGCGCCAGCAGCATTCAGGGGGAGTCTGGCTACACCTTC. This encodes CASSIQGESGYTF.

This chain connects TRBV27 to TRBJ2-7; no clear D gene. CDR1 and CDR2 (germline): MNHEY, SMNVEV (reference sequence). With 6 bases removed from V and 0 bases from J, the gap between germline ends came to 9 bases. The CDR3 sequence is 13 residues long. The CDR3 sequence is CASSPPGSYEQYF. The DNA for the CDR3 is TGTGCCAGCAGCCCCCCTGGCTCCTACGAGCAGTACTTC.

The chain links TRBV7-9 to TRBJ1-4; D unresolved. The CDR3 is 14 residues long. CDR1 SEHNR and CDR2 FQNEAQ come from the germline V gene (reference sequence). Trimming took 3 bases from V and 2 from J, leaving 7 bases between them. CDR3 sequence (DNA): TGTGCCAGCAGCTTTAGTATGACTAATGAAAAACTGTTTTTT. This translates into CASSFSMTNEKLFF.

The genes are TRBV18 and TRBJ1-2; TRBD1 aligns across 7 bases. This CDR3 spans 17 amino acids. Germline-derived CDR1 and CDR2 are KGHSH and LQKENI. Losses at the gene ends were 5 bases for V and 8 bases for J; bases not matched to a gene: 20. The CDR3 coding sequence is TGTGCCAGCTCAGTTACAGGGGCCACTACCGCTTCCTGGGGCTACACCTTC. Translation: CASSVTGATTASWGYTF.

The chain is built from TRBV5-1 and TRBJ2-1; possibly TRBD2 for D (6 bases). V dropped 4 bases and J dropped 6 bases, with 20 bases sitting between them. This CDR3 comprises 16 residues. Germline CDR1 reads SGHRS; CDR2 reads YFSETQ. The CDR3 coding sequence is TGCGCCAGCAGCCCCTTGGGGAGGACAAGGGGCAATGAGCAGTTCTTC. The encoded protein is CASSPLGRTRGNEQFF.

The CDR3 sequence is CASSLSPSSYEQYF. The CDR3 bases are TGTGCCAGCAGCTTGTCCCCTAGCTCCTACGAGCAGTACTTC. The gene calls are TRBV5-6 and TRBJ2-7; D not certain. Germline lookup yields CDR1 SGHDT and CDR2 YYEEEE. The CDR3 has 14 amino acids. V lost 1 base and J lost 0, with 8 bases in between.

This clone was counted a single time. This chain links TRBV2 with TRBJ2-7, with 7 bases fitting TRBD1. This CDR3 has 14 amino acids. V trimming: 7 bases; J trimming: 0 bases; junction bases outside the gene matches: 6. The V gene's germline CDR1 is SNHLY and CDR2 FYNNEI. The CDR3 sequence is CASKPGQSSYEQYF. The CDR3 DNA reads TGTGCCAGCAAACCGGGACAGAGCTCCTACGAGCAGTACTTC.

The CDR3 DNA sequence: TGTGCCGCCAGCGGGGCCCTGGATACGCAGTATTTT. It is translated as CAASGALDTQYF. The genes are TRBV30 and TRBJ2-3; 7 nucleotides align to TRBD2. The germline gives CDR1 GTSNPN, CDR2 SVGIG (reference sequence). This CDR3 has 12 residues. The V and J ends lost 8 bases and 6 bases, in that order; junction bases with no gene match: 8.

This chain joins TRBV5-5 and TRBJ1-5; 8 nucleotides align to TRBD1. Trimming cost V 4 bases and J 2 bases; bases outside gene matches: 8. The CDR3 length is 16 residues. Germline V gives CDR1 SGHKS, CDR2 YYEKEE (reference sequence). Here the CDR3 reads CASSEGQGWGNQPQHF. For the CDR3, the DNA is TGTGCCAGCAGCGAAGGACAGGGATGGGGCAATCAGCCCCAGCATTTT. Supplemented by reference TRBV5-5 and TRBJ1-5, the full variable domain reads DAGVTQSPTHLIKTRGQQVTLRCSPISGHKSVSWYQQVLGQGPQFIFQYYEKEERGRGNFPDRFSARQFPNYSSELNVNALLLGDSALYLCASSEGQGWGNQPQHFGDGTRLSIL.

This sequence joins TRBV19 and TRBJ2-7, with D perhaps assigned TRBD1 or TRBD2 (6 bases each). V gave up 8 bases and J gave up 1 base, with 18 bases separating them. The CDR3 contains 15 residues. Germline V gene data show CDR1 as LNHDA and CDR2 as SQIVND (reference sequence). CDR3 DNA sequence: TGTGCCAGTGCTGCCTCTGGGGGGCATTCCTACGAGCAGTACTTC. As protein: CASAASGGHSYEQYF. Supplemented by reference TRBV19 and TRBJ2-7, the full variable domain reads DGGITQSPKYLFRKEGQNVTLSCEQNLNHDAMYWYRQDPGQGLRLIYYSQIVNDFQKGDIAEGYSVSREKKESFPLTVTSAQKNPTAFYLCASAASGGHSYEQYFGPGTRLTVT.

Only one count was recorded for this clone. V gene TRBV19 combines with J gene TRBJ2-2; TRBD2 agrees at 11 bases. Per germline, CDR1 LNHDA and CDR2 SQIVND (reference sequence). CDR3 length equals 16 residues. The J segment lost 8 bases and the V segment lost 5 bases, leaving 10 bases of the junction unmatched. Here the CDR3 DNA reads TGTGCCAGTAGTCCTCGATTAGCGGGAGGGCCTGGGGAGCTGTTTTTT. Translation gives CASSPRLAGGPGELFF.

CDR3 sequence (DNA): TGTGCCGCCGCAGAGGGCGCCGGGGAGCTGTTTTTT. It encodes CAAAEGAGELFF. The V and J genes are TRBV13 and TRBJ2-2; possible D gene TRBD2, 5 bases. The CDR3 has 12 residues. Trimming shortened V by 11 bases and J by 6 bases, and 13 bases separated the two germline ends. In germline, CDR1 is PRHDT, CDR2 FYEKMQ (reference sequence).

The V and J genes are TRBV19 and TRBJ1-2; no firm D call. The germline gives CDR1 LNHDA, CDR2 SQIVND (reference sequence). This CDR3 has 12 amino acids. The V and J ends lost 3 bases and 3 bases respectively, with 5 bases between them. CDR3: CASSMADYGYTF. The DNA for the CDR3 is TGTGCCAGTAGTATGGCAGACTATGGCTACACCTTC.

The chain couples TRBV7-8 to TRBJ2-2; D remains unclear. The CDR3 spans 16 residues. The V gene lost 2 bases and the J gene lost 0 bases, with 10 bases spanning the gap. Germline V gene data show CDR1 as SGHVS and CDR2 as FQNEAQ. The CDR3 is CASSLHAETNTGELFF. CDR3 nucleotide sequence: TGTGCCAGCAGCTTACATGCGGAGACGAACACCGGGGAGCTGTTTTTT.

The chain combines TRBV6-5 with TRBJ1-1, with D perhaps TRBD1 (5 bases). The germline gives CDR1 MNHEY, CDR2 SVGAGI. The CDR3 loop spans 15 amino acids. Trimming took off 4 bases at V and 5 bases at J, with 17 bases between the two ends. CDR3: CASSWRDFPATEAFF. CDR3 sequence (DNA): TGTGCCAGCAGTTGGAGGGACTTCCCGGCGACTGAAGCTTTCTTT.

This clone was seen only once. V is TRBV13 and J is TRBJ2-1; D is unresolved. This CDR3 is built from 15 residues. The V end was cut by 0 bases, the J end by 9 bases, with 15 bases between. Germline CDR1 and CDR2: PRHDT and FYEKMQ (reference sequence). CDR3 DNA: TGTGCCAGCAGCTTAGGGGCCCAGGTGGCTGGTGAGCAGTTCTTC. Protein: CASSLGAQVAGEQFF.

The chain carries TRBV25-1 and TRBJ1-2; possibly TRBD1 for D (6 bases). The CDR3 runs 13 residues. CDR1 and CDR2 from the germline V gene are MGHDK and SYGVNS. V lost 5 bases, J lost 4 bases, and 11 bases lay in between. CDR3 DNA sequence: TGTGCCAGCAGTACCGGGACATTCTATGGCTACACCTTC. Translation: CASSTGTFYGYTF.

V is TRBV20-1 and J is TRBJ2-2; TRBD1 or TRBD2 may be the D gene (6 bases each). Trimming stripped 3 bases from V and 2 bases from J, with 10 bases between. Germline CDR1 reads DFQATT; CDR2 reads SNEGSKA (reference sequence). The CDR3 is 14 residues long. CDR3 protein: CSASWGANTGELFF. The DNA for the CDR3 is TGCAGTGCTAGTTGGGGGGCCAACACCGGGGAGCTGTTTTTT.